This record covers a single T cell receptor beta chain. Though nominally healthy at sampling, donors likely had unrecorded immune exposures. The data stem from a study of cytomegalovirus exposure and HLA in healthy donors. Study at large: The Caucasian-associated ancestry cluster contained about four fifths of the roughly 400 genotyped donors.

V was shortened by 0 bases and J by 9 bases, with 13 bases between the two germline ends. Germline V CDR1 and CDR2: SGHDT, YYEEEE. The CDR3 loop spans 15 amino acids. Use of 60 Vbeta and 13 Jbeta primers characterized the PCR. The protocol was immunoSEQ multiplex PCR, while the TCRdb copy is restricted to in-frame clones and leaves out a portion. The data hold about 150,000 clones, with less than 85% observed a single time. Sequencing was done on a sample of PBMCs. This receptor was taken from a man aged 35-49 years in good health and CMV-seronegative. The chain joins TRBV5-6 to TRBJ1-6, with a possible D match to TRBD1 (6 bases). CDR3 region: CASSLGTALGSPLHF. The CDR3 DNA reads as TGTGCCAGCAGCTTGGGGACAGCTCTCGGTTCACCCCTCCACTTT.